One sample yielded the 3 T cell receptor beta chains listed below, sequenced in a study of blood T cells in healthy people across ages. Alongside a J-beta primer mix, a sample-barcoded 5' primer served in a second PCR lasting roughly 6 to 12 cycles. TCRdb passed the 5' RACE reads through MiXCR, listing each CDR3 protein once. The table shows around 1,000,000 distinct CDR3 sequences, with around 27% occurring only once. Another study also made use of these data, one on T cells of mothers and their children.

The sample was blood. The receptors were gathered from a girl aged 2 to 9 in good health.

This clonotype showed up just a few times. The chain couples TRBV29-1 to TRBJ2-1, with 10 nucleotides matching TRBD1. V trimming: 3 bases; J trimming: 6 bases; junction bases outside the gene matches: 8. Germline V gene data show CDR1 as SQVTM and CDR2 as ANQGSEA. The CDR3 consists of 15 residues. The CDR3 sequence is CSVDPRQGAGNEQFF. The CDR3 coding sequence is TGCAGCGTTGATCCCCGACAGGGGGCTGGCAATGAGCAGTTCTTC.

This clonotype was seen a handful of times. The chain recombines TRBV5-1 with TRBJ1-6; D remains ambiguous. Germline loops: CDR1 SGHRS, CDR2 YFSETQ. The CDR3 is 16 amino acids. The V and J ends lost 2 bases and 7 bases respectively, with 16 bases between them. CDR3 DNA: TGCGCCAGCAGCTTCGCAGTCCCCGAAGGGAATTCACCCCTCCACTTT. Residues: CASSFAVPEGNSPLHF.

This clonotype turned up a few times. The chain combines TRBV7-2 with TRBJ2-5; 8 nucleotides line up with TRBD1. The CDR3 has 15 amino acids. J was trimmed by 5 bases and V by 4 bases; bases with no gene match: 9. Germline lookup yields CDR1 SGHTA and CDR2 FQGNSA. CDR3 nucleotide sequence: TGTGCCAGCAGCTCTCAGGGGGCAAGAGGGGAGACCCAGTACTTC. It translates to CASSSQGARGETQYF.